Included here is one T cell receptor (beta chain) sequence, with context. Its antigen is currently unknown. The germline gives CDR1 LNHDA, CDR2 SQIVND (reference sequence). The CDR3 runs 16 residues. Between the trimmed V and J ends, which lost 3 bases and 0 bases, there was a span of 13 bases. The record originates from a study of shared clonotypes between healthy human individuals. In the study overall: For every donor, three CD4 naive, three CD4 memory, two CD8 naive and one CD8 memory plates were used.

The authors distributed each subset's genomic DNA evenly over several immunoSEQ plates. Using immunoSEQ multiplex PCR, the repertoire was profiled, and TCRdb retains in-frame clones only, with some absent. The data hold 1,400,000 or so clones, with less than 99% observed a single time. The study, taken as a whole, reports: An anticipated effect of sequencing depth on clonotype sharing among donors was recognized. Large depth notwithstanding, sorted-subset sequencing proved incomplete by rarefaction.

The sequenced sample consisted of naive CD4+ T cells sorted from blood. Subset in this sample: CD45RA+ positively selected. The receptor's source is a man aged 25 to 40 in good health. The chain employs TRBV19 and TRBJ2-3; D is perhaps TRBD1 (5 bases). The chain's CDR3 is CASSIQGFPSTDTQYF. For the CDR3, the DNA is TGTGCCAGTAGTATTCAGGGATTTCCTAGCACAGATACGCAGTATTTT. Complete variable domain (other parts from reference TRBV19 and TRBJ2-3): DGGITQSPKYLFRKEGQNVTLSCEQNLNHDAMYWYRQDPGQGLRLIYYSQIVNDFQKGDIAEGYSVSREKKESFPLTVTSAQKNPTAFYLCASSIQGFPSTDTQYFGPGTRLTVL.